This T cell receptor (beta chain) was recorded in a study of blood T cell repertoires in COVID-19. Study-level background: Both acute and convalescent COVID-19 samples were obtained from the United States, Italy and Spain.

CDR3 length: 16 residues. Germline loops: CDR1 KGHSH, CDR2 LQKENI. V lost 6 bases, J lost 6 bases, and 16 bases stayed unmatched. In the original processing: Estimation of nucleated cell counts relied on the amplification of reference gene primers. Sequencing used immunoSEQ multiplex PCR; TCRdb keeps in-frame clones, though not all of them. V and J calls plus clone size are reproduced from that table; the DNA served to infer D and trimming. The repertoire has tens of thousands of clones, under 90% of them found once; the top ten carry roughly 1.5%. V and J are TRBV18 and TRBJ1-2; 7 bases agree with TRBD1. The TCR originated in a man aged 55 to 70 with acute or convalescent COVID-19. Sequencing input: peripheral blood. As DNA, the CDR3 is TGTGCCAGCTCCCTATTCCGGGACAGCCTAGGAGATGGCTACACCTTC. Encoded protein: CASSLFRDSLGDGYTF. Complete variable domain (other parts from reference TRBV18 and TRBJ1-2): NAGVMQNPRHLVRRRGQEARLRCSPMKGHSHVYWYRQLPEEGLKFMVYLQKENIIDESGMPKERFSAEFPKEGPSILRIQQVVRGDSAAYFCASSLFRDSLGDGYTFGSGTRLTVV.